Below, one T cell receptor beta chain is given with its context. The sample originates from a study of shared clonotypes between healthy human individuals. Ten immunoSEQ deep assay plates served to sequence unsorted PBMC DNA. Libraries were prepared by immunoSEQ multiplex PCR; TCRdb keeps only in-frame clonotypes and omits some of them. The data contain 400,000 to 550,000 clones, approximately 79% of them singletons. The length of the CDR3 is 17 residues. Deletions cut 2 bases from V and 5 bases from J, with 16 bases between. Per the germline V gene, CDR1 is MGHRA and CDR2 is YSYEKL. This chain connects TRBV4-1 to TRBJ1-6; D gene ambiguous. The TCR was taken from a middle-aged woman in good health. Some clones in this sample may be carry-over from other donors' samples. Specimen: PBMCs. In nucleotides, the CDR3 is TGCGCCAGCAGCCAACACAACCTTATTGGACATAATTCACCCCTCCACTTT. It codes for CASSQHNLIGHNSPLHF.